This TCR beta chain appears in the sequencing data of a study of regulatory T cells in long-lasting Graves disease. V lost 4 bases and J lost 9, with 7 bases in between. The CDR3 runs to 10 residues. Germline assignment: CDR1 SQVTM and CDR2 ANQGSEA. Building the TCR beta libraries relied on iRepertoire HTBI primers, and CDR3 regions underwent Arm-PCR. In TCRdb, the multiplex PCR reads were re-called with MiXCR into one record per CDR3 protein. Counted here are a few hundred thousand distinct CDR3 sequences, 13% to 15% occurring once; the ten biggest clones make up 17%. Specified time point: newly diagnosed GD, antithyroid drugs for less than 3 months. Scientists built the TCR library using RNA that was extracted from PBMCs. The sample also formed part of further work on T cells in Graves' hyperthyroidism and ophthalmopathy. From that study: Clonotypes that were expanded in thyroid above 0.001 mostly appeared in blood too.

This sequence joins TRBV29-1 and TRBJ2-1; no reliable D call. Sequenced here: peripheral blood mononuclear cells (PBMCs), sampled at new diagnosis, from a patient treated with antithyroid drugs. The sequence was obtained from a woman in her forties or fifties with Graves disease. DNA for the CDR3: TGCAGCGTTGTCCTCACTGAGCAGTTCTTC. The encoded protein is CSVVLTEQFF.